This TCR beta chain was identified during a study of response to subunit inactivated influenza vaccine. Trimming pared 4 bases from V and 9 bases from J, leaving 13 bases between. Germline assignment: CDR1 LGHDT and CDR2 YNNKEL (reference sequence). This CDR3 has 14 residues. MiXCR was run by TCRdb on the RT-PCR reads, yielding one entry per CDR3 protein. The sample consists of a few hundred thousand distinct CDR3 sequences, 14% of them appearing once. Here the sequenced sample was PBMCs from blood, taken about 12 days after vaccination. This receptor was obtained from a man aged 45-65 years who received an inactivated influenza vaccine. V usage is TRBV3-1 and J usage is TRBJ1-6, with D hard to call. The CDR3 coding sequence is TGTGCCAGCAGCCCCCAGCAGTCTACTTCACCCCTCCACTTT. This sequence encodes CASSPQQSTSPLHF.